This paragraph reports one T cell receptor (beta chain). Its specificity is unknown. This sample was taken from a study of cytomegalovirus exposure and HLA in healthy donors. Broader study findings: It is likely that the observed cluster of highly shared sequence variants was a sequencing artifact. TCR beta chains numbering 164 were designated cytomegalovirus-associated. Previously analyzed data showed that most TCR beta V segments were productive at a frequency of about 87% or about 30%.

Deletions cut 10 bases from V and 8 bases from J, with 17 bases between. This CDR3 is 13 amino acids long. From germline, CDR1 is LNHDA and CDR2 SQIVND (reference sequence). With 60 Vbeta and 13 Jbeta primers, the PCR was carried out. Assay used: immunoSEQ multiplex PCR; TCRdb lists only in-frame clones, some missing. The sample lists about 88,000 clones; around four fifths were seen once. This receptor was taken from a man younger than 45 in good health and CMV-seronegative. The chain couples TRBV19 to TRBJ1-4; D ambiguous. The sample consisted of PBMCs. The CDR3 DNA reads TGTGCCACCTGGGGAGGGTACCCGGAAAAACTGTTTTTT. Translating it yields CATWGGYPEKLFF.